The 14 T cell receptor beta chains below come from one sample, sequenced in a study of shared clonotypes between healthy human individuals. Only CD45RO-negative cells positively selected for CCR7 counted as naive CD8 cells, so terminally differentiated effector memory CD45RA+ cells were excluded. TCRdb's copy holds only in-frame clones and misses some; the assay was immunoSEQ multiplex PCR. The sample has roughly 2 million clones, approximately 95% seen once; the top ten hold roughly 1.1%. Input material: naive CD8+ T cells sorted from blood. The receptors shown here come from a man aged 18 to 29 in good health.

The chain links TRBV28 to TRBJ1-4, with D uncertain. Between the trimmed V and J ends, which lost 5 bases and 4 bases, there was a span of 8 bases. The CDR3 contains 13 residues. Germline CDR1 MDHEN, CDR2 SYDVKM. The CDR3 region is CASSQTVNEKLFF. Written as DNA, the CDR3 is TGTGCCAGCAGTCAGACTGTTAATGAAAAACTGTTTTTT.

The rearrangement uses TRBV6-5 and TRBJ2-1; 7 nucleotides agree with TRBD2. The trim removed 2 bases at V and 4 bases at J, leaving 5 bases unmatched. This CDR3 spans 15 amino acids. The V gene's germline CDR1 is MNHEY and CDR2 SVGAGI. The CDR3 DNA reads as TGTGCCAGCAGTTACAGCCTAGCGGAATACAATGAGCAGTTCTTC. Amino acid sequence: CASSYSLAEYNEQFF.

The CDR3 DNA is TGTGCCAGCAGCTTAGGAGAGGGGGACAATGAGCAGTTCTTC. It is translated as CASSLGEGDNEQFF. The V and J genes are TRBV7-9 and TRBJ2-1, with D maybe TRBD1 (6 bases). CDR1 is SEHNR and CDR2 is FQNEAQ in the germline V gene (reference sequence). This CDR3 has 14 residues. The ends were cut back, 1 base at V and 5 bases at J, with 9 bases in the middle. The full variable domain, rest sourced from reference TRBV7-9 and TRBJ2-1, is DTGVSQNPRHKITKRGQNVTFRCDPISEHNRLYWYRQTLGQGPEFLTYFQNEAQLEKSRLLSDRFSAERPKGSFSTLEIQRTEQGDSAMYLCASSLGEGDNEQFFGPGTRLTVL.

The V and J genes are TRBV7-9 and TRBJ2-2; possibly TRBD1 for D (6 bases). The CDR3 has 17 residues. Germline V CDR1 and CDR2: SEHNR, FQNEAQ (reference sequence). V lost 5 bases, J lost 6 bases, and 22 bases lay in between. The CDR3 protein is CASSPRPGQGLPGELFF. The DNA for the CDR3 is TGTGCCAGCAGCCCCCGACCGGGACAAGGGCTACCCGGGGAGCTGTTTTTT.

This clone was seen just once. J is TRBJ2-7 and V is TRBV4-2; tentatively, D is TRBD2 (5 bases). Germline V gene data show CDR1 as LGHNA and CDR2 as YNFKEQ. Trimming removed 1 base at V and 2 bases at J, with 9 bases between. The CDR3 length is 14 residues. The CDR3 DNA reads TGTGCCAGCAGCCAAGGGGCGGGCCCCTACGAGCAGTACTTC. Translating it yields CASSQGAGPYEQYF.

The rearrangement joins TRBV13 to TRBJ2-2, with 10 bases fitting TRBD2. The CDR3 has 16 amino acids. Trimming at V came to 5 bases and at J to 3 bases, leaving 6 bases not matched to a gene. Looked up from germline, CDR1 is PRHDT and CDR2 is FYEKMQ (reference sequence). The DNA for the CDR3 is TGTGCCAGCAGCCTTGGGCTAGCGGGGGACACCGGGGAGCTGTTTTTT. It specifies CASSLGLAGDTGELFF.

The V and J genes are TRBV14 and TRBJ2-3; 9 nucleotides match TRBD2. Trimming took 1 base from V and 2 from J; bases not matched to a gene: 10. The germline CDR1 and CDR2 sequences are SGHDN and FVKESK. The CDR3 is 18 amino acids. In nucleotides, the CDR3 is TGTGCCAGCAGCCAAGGCTGGCGGGGGGGTTCTTACACAGATACGCAGTATTTT. Amino acid sequence: CASSQGWRGGSYTDTQYF.

The V and J genes are TRBV2 and TRBJ1-2, with D possibly matching TRBD1 (6 bases). V lost 3 bases, J lost 5 bases, and 7 bases lay in between. Germline V gene data show CDR1 as SNHLY and CDR2 as FYNNEI. This CDR3 is built from 12 residues. As DNA, the CDR3 is TGTGCCAGCAGTGAGCAGGGGTATGGCTACACCTTC. This gives the protein CASSEQGYGYTF.

This clone was recorded once. V usage is TRBV6-6 and J usage is TRBJ2-3; D uncertain. There are 11 residues in the CDR3. Germline V gives CDR1 MNHNY, CDR2 SVGAGI (reference sequence). Between the trimmed V and J ends, which lost 6 bases and 8 bases, there was a span of 9 bases. The CDR3 DNA is TGTGCCAGCAGCCCGTCGGGTACGCAGTATTTT. This encodes CASSPSGTQYF.

On this clone itself: The same CDR3 is also encoded by other DNA sequences in this sample. The V gene is TRBV9, the J gene TRBJ2-3; D remains unclear. The CDR3 runs 12 residues. Germline V gene lookup returns CDR1 SGDLS and CDR2 YYNGEE. Trimming pared 4 bases from V and 2 bases from J, leaving 5 bases between. The CDR3 reads CASSPSTDTQYF. In DNA form, the CDR3 reads TGTGCCAGCAGCCCGTCCACAGATACGCAGTATTTT.

The V and J genes are TRBV2 and TRBJ2-5; 10 bases are shared with TRBD2. The ends lost 1 base at V and 2 bases at J; junction bases unmatched: 7. The germline CDR1 and CDR2 sequences are SNHLY and FYNNEI. CDR3 length: 17 residues. In nucleotides, the CDR3 is TGTGCCAGCAGTGAAGGGCCCAGCGGGAGGGCTCAAGAGACCCAGTACTTC. It encodes CASSEGPSGRAQETQYF.

The chain employs TRBV14 and TRBJ2-7; TRBD2 matches at 12 bases. Trimming took 1 base from V and 6 from J; bases not matched to a gene: 7. The CDR3 is made up of 16 amino acids. Per germline, CDR1 SGHDN and CDR2 FVKESK. The CDR3 DNA reads as TGTGCCAGCAGCCAAGGGGATCTAGCGGGGGGGCCCGAGCAGTACTTC. This encodes CASSQGDLAGGPEQYF.

The chain links TRBV13 to TRBJ2-1, with TRBD2 identical over 15 bases. V shed 5 bases and J 0 bases; nucleotides not matched to a gene: 5. Per the germline V gene, CDR1 is PRHDT and CDR2 is FYEKMQ (reference sequence). The CDR3 spans 18 residues. The CDR3 DNA reads TGTGCCAGCAGCCCAGGACTAGCGGGAGGGCTCTCCTACAATGAGCAGTTCTTC. Protein product: CASSPGLAGGLSYNEQFF.

The V and J genes are TRBV10-3 and TRBJ2-1, with D perhaps matching TRBD2 (6 bases). CDR1 and CDR2 from the germline V gene are ENHRY and SYGVKD. The V end lost 5 bases, the J end lost 8 bases, and 16 bases lay between the germline ends. This CDR3 has 14 amino acids. The CDR3 reads CAISSDSAGYEQFF. CDR3 sequence (DNA): TGTGCCATCAGTTCGGACTCCGCGGGATATGAGCAGTTCTTC.